The rows below give T cell receptor beta chains drawn from one sample of a study of T-cell memory formation after mild COVID-19. Using its own MiXCR run on the 5' RACE reads, TCRdb lists one record per CDR3 protein. Among around 500,000 distinct CDR3 sequences, around a sixth were seen once, and the ten largest hold roughly an eighth. The sequencing sample was made of PBMCs or a T cell subset sorted from them (not recorded which). These receptors originate from an adult woman who had mild COVID-19 (a few samples of this study predate the infection). Cell type and time point are not known. The CDR3 runs from the conserved cysteine through the conserved F or W. A D gene is named only where the DNA matches it firmly. Clone size is shown for a subset of rows, as once, few, many or a class of expanded clone.

D gene	V gene	J gene	clone size	CDR3 protein	CDR3 DNA
NA	TRBV7-2	TRBJ2-2	NA	CASRGTNTGELFF	TGTGCCAGCCGGGGCACGAACACCGGGGAGCTGTTTTTT
NA	TRBV5-1	TRBJ1-2	few	CASSLWQEYNYGYTF	TGCGCCAGCAGCTTATGGCAGGAGTATAACTATGGCTACACCTTC
NA	TRBV12-3/TRBV12-4	TRBJ2-2	many	CASSPHNTGELFF	TGTGCCAGCAGTCCCCACAACACCGGGGAGCTGTTTTTT
TRBD1	TRBV20-1	TRBJ1-2	NA	CSARIQGANYGYTF	TGCAGTGCTAGAATCCAGGGGGCGAACTATGGCTACACCTTC
NA	TRBV7-9	TRBJ1-3	NA	CASSLFTGPGNTIYF	TGTGCCAGCAGCTTATTTACGGGTCCTGGAAACACCATATATTTT
TRBD1	TRBV3-1	TRBJ1-1	NA	CASSQGQGLPEAFF	TGTGCCAGCAGCCAGGGACAGGGGCTTCCTGAAGCTTTCTTT
TRBD1	TRBV15	TRBJ1-1	few	CATLKGAPGTEAFF	TGTGCCACCTTAAAGGGGGCGCCGGGCACTGAAGCTTTCTTT
NA	TRBV6-5	TRBJ2-5	few	CASSYSRANSAGETQYF	TGTGCCAGCAGTTACTCGAGGGCGAATTCGGCGGGAGAGACCCAGTACTTC
NA	TRBV4-3	TRBJ2-6	few	CASSRDSRGSGANVLTF	TGCGCCAGCAGCCGTGACAGTAGAGGCTCTGGGGCCAACGTCCTGACTTTC
NA	TRBV2	TRBJ2-5	once	CASRTGTTVQETQYF	TGTGCCAGCAGGACCGGGACCACCGTCCAAGAGACCCAGTACTTC
NA	TRBV2	TRBJ2-1	NA	CASNRAPGNEQFF	TGTGCCTCTAATCGGGCCCCGGGTAATGAGCAGTTCTTC
TRBD2	TRBV3-1	TRBJ2-3	NA	CASSSWRSSGGSDTQYF	TGTGCCAGCAGCTCGTGGAGGTCTAGCGGGGGGTCAGATACGCAGTATTTT
TRBD1	TRBV2	TRBJ2-1	few	CASKGQGYEQFF	TGTGCCAGCAAGGGACAGGGCTATGAGCAGTTCTTC
NA	TRBV24-1	TRBJ1-5	NA	CATSDSRGQQPQHF	TGTGCCACCAGTGATTCCCGGGGGCAACAGCCCCAGCATTTT
NA	TRBV7-3	TRBJ2-2	many	CASSLTGRSNTGELFF	TGTGCCAGCAGCTTAACGGGACGGTCGAACACCGGGGAGCTGTTTTTT
TRBD1	TRBV5-1	TRBJ2-3	NA	CASSLGGQGSTDTQYF	TGCGCCAGCAGCTTAGGTGGACAGGGGAGCACAGATACGCAGTATTTT
TRBD1	TRBV11-3	TRBJ1-1	NA	CASSPGQGSSKNTEAFF	TGTGCCAGCAGCCCAGGACAGGGTTCGAGTAAGAACACTGAAGCTTTCTTT
TRBD2	TRBV12-3/TRBV12-4	TRBJ2-3	NA	CASSDLGSGGYTDTKYF	TGTGCCAGCAGCGATTTAGGGAGCGGGGGATACACAGATACGAAGTATTTT
TRBD1	TRBV5-1	TRBJ1-1	few	CASRPGQGDTEAFF	TGCGCCAGCAGACCGGGACAGGGGGACACTGAAGCTTTCTTT
TRBD1	TRBV20-1	TRBJ1-6	NA	CSAILTGGVYNSPLHF	TGCAGTGCTATCTTGACAGGGGGAGTTTATAATTCACCCCTCCACTTT
NA	TRBV12-3/TRBV12-4	TRBJ2-2	NA	CASSLLEGGELFF	TGTGCCAGCAGTTTATTGGAAGGCGGGGAGCTGTTTTTT
NA	TRBV5-1	TRBJ1-1	NA	CASSPSSVNTEAFF	TGCGCCAGCAGCCCATCCTCGGTGAACACTGAAGCTTTCTTT
TRBD1	TRBV5-1	TRBJ2-5	few	CASSKVDRVFEETQYF	TGCGCCAGCAGCAAAGTTGACAGGGTCTTTGAAGAGACCCAGTACTTC
NA	TRBV6-2/TRBV6-3	TRBJ2-2	once	CASSYTTSGPGELFF	TGTGCCAGCAGTTACACGACGTCGGGTCCCGGGGAGCTGTTTTTT
NA	TRBV5-1	TRBJ2-3	many	CASSLDSADTQYF	TGCGCCAGCAGCTTGGACAGCGCAGATACGCAGTATTTT
NA	TRBV6-1	TRBJ2-6	NA	CASSEAQGGSRLRANVLTF	TGTGCCAGCAGTGAAGCCCAGGGCGGTTCTCGTCTTAGGGCCAACGTCCTGACTTTC